A selection of T cell receptor beta chains follows, all from one sample in a study of cytomegalovirus exposure and HLA in healthy donors. The method was immunoSEQ multiplex PCR; TCRdb's version includes in-frame clones alone and lacks a portion of them. Here the sample spans around 200,000 clones, over 65% being singletons. The sample consisted of PBMCs. These receptors were collected from a man aged 35 to 55 in good health and CMV-seronegative. The CDR3 runs from the conserved cysteine through the conserved F or W. A D gene is named only where the DNA matches it firmly. Some rows mark clone size as missing; the rest say once, few, many or name a class of expanded clone.

d_gene | abundance | j_gene | v_gene | CDR3aa | CDR3nt
TRBD1 | NA | TRBJ1-2 | TRBV6-4 | CASRDRVNSGYTF | TGTGCCAGCCGCGACAGGGTGAATAGTGGCTACACCTTC
TRBD1 | NA | TRBJ2-7 | TRBV7-2 | CASSLAWGQGYEQYF | TGTGCCAGCAGCTTAGCGTGGGGACAGGGGTACGAGCAGTACTTC
TRBD1 | NA | TRBJ1-1 | TRBV11-3 | CASSLEGQANTEAFF | TGTGCCAGCAGCTTAGAGGGACAGGCGAACACTGAAGCTTTCTTT
NA | few | TRBJ1-1 | TRBV10-3 | CAISETGNTEAFF | TGTGCCATCAGTGAGACAGGGAACACTGAAGCTTTCTTT
TRBD2 | NA | TRBJ2-3 | TRBV2 | CASSELVASGSDTQYF | TGTGCCAGCAGTGAATTGGTGGCTAGCGGGAGCGATACGCAGTATTTT
NA | NA | TRBJ2-1 | TRBV9 | CASSVAGGYFNEQFF | TGTGCCAGCAGCGTGGCAGGCGGGTACTTCAATGAGCAGTTCTTC
NA | once | TRBJ1-3 | TRBV28 | CASRRAQNTIYF | TGTGCCAGCCGCAGGGCGCAAAACACCATATATTTT
NA | NA | TRBJ1-1 | TRBV6-5 | CASRTEVEAFF | TGTGCCAGCCGGACAGAAGTTGAAGCTTTCTTT
NA | NA | TRBJ1-3 | TRBV7-2 | CASSLMGLSGNTIYF | TGTGCCAGCAGCTTAATGGGACTCTCTGGAAACACCATATATTTT
NA | NA | TRBJ1-2 | TRBV6-5 | CASSGAGGSGYGYTF | TGTGCCAGCAGCGGTGCCGGGGGGTCGGGCTATGGCTACACCTTC
TRBD1 | NA | TRBJ2-7 | TRBV4-1 | CASSQEKGASSYEQYF | TGCGCCAGCAGCCAAGAGAAGGGGGCCAGCTCCTACGAGCAGTACTTC
NA | NA | TRBJ2-2 | TRBV19 | CASSMYPGYRELFF | TGTGCCAGTAGTATGTATCCGGGTTACCGGGAGCTGTTTTTT